These 20 T cell receptor beta chains were sequenced from one sample in a study of shared clonotypes between healthy human individuals (TCRdb year 2020). Libraries were prepared through the immunoSEQ multiplex PCR assay. The source is immuneACCESS, and TCRdb retained only in-frame sequences with V and J called. Part of the clones is not carried over; for the studies checked, unresolved V genes explain less than half of this, and the remainder is unexplained. Present in this sample are approximately 2.3 million clones, over 90% of which were seen just once. The ten largest clones take up about 0.37% of the sample. Sequencing used naive CD4+ T cells from PBMCs. The cell subset or site label for this specimen denotes: CD45RA+ positively selected. The receptors were sampled from a man younger than 35 in good health. Some clones in this sample may be carry-over from other donors' samples.

Notes on this clone: Other DNA sequences within the sample encode an identical CDR3. The CDR3 sequence is CASSGLGEKLFF. DNA for the CDR3: TGTGCCAGCAGTGGGTTGGGTGAAAAACTGTTTTTT. The chain recombines TRBV28 with TRBJ1-4, with unresolved D. V was clipped by 5 bases and J by 7 bases, with 8 bases between them. The CDR3 is 12 amino acids. The germline V gene encodes CDR1 MDHEN and CDR2 SYDVKM.

The chain joins TRBV18 to TRBJ2-7; D is undetermined. This CDR3 comprises 13 residues. CDR1 is KGHSH, CDR2 LQKENI, per germline. Trimming took off 4 bases at V and 4 bases at J, with 11 bases between the two ends. The CDR3 region has the DNA TGTGCCAGCTCACAAATACACCGATACGAGCAGTACTTC. This codes for CASSQIHRYEQYF.

Of note for this clone: The sample contains more than one DNA sequence encoding this CDR3. The rearrangement joins TRBV6-5 to TRBJ1-3; no clear D. V was pared by 0 bases and J by 3 bases, with 9 bases between. The CDR3 runs 15 residues. From germline, CDR1 is MNHEY and CDR2 SVGAGI. CDR3 residues: CASSYSRSSGNTIYF. The CDR3 coding sequence is TGTGCCAGCAGTTACTCTCGGAGTAGTGGAAACACCATATATTTT.

The chain has TRBV4-2 and TRBJ2-1; 11 nucleotides align to TRBD2. Trimming at V came to 1 base and at J to 7 bases, leaving 3 bases not matched to a gene. Germline CDR1 is LGHNA and CDR2 is YNFKEQ. The CDR3 runs to 15 residues. As DNA, the CDR3 is TGTGCCAGCAGCCAAGCACGGACTAGCGGGAATGAGCAGTTCTTC. Translating it yields CASSQARTSGNEQFF.

J is TRBJ2-3 and V is TRBV5-1; D not certain. V dropped 4 bases and J dropped 4 bases, with 16 bases sitting between them. Germline-derived CDR1 and CDR2 are SGHRS and YFSETQ. This CDR3 comprises 15 residues. In DNA form, the CDR3 reads TGCGCCAGCAGCGATTCCACCGATCAGGCAGATACGCAGTATTTT. Translated: CASSDSTDQADTQYF. The full variable domain, rest sourced from reference TRBV5-1 and TRBJ2-3, is KAGVTQTPRYLIKTRGQQVTLSCSPISGHRSVSWYQQTPGQGLQFLFEYFSETQRNKGNFPGRFSGRQFSNSRSEMNVSTLELGDSALYLCASSDSTDQADTQYFGPGTRLTVL.

The chain uses TRBV30 and TRBJ1-2, with D hard to call. The CDR3 runs 16 residues. V was clipped by 0 bases and J by 8 bases, with 22 bases between them. Germline V gene sequence: CDR1 GTSNPN, CDR2 SVGIG (reference sequence). The CDR3 region has the DNA TGTGCCTGGAGTGTACTCTCTGGCCTGTCGCCCTACGGCTACACCTTC. It yields the protein CAWSVLSGLSPYGYTF.

The J gene is TRBJ2-1, the V gene TRBV6-4, with 8 bases identical to TRBD2. Losses at the gene ends were 2 bases for V and 4 bases for J; bases not matched to a gene: 7. The CDR3 totals 16 residues. Germline V lookup: CDR1 MRHNA, CDR2 SNTAGT. This CDR3 reads CASSDRGSGEYNEQFF. The CDR3 DNA follows: TGTGCCAGCAGTGACCGAGGTAGCGGGGAATACAATGAGCAGTTCTTC.

V gene TRBV9 combines with J gene TRBJ1-1; 9 positions match TRBD1. Losses at the gene ends were 4 bases for V and 8 bases for J; bases not matched to a gene: 6. The CDR3 runs 13 residues. Germline CDR1 is SGDLS and CDR2 is YYNGEE. CDR3 nucleotide sequence: TGTGCCAGCAGCCCCGGGACAGGGAGGGAAGCTTTCTTT. Its protein is CASSPGTGREAFF.

The V call is TRBV27, the J call TRBJ2-7; 8 bases map to TRBD2. Unmatched junction bases numbered 12, after V lost 5 bases and J lost 0 bases. CDR3 length: 17 amino acids. CDR1 and CDR2 (germline): MNHEY, SMNVEV (reference sequence). Written as DNA, the CDR3 is TGTGCCAGCAGTGAACTTCTAACTAGCGGCAACTCCTACGAGCAGTACTTC. It is translated as CASSELLTSGNSYEQYF.

V usage is TRBV28 and J usage is TRBJ2-7; 9 bases fit TRBD1. There are 15 residues in the CDR3. Germline CDR1 is MDHEN and CDR2 is SYDVKM. J lost 4 bases, V lost 2 bases, and 6 bases had no gene match. The CDR3 bases are TGTGCCAGCAGTTTACCGGGACAGGGCTTGTACGAGCAGTACTTC. This sequence encodes CASSLPGQGLYEQYF.

Notes on this clone: Other nucleotide sequences in the sample specify the same CDR3. The chain combines TRBV9 with TRBJ2-3, with 11 bases that match TRBD2. V lost 0 bases to trimming and J lost 3 bases; unmatched junction nucleotides: 0. Germline V CDR1 and CDR2: SGDLS, YYNGEE. This CDR3 contains 15 residues. Here the CDR3 reads CASSVGTSGTDTQYF. The CDR3 coding sequence is TGTGCCAGCAGCGTAGGGACTAGCGGGACAGATACGCAGTATTTT.

This clone was recorded only once. The V and J genes are TRBV19 and TRBJ1-1; weak D call: TRBD1 (6 bases). Germline V lookup: CDR1 LNHDA, CDR2 SQIVND (reference sequence). The CDR3 has 13 amino acids. V was pared by 5 bases and J by 5 bases, with 12 bases between. CDR3 in amino acids: CASSARGRTEAFF. The DNA of the CDR3 is TGTGCCAGTAGTGCCAGGGGAAGGACTGAAGCTTTCTTT.

The rearrangement uses TRBV28 and TRBJ1-1, with 10 positions matching TRBD1. The CDR3 is made up of 14 amino acids. Trimming removed 8 bases from V and 3 bases from J; junction bases left unmatched: 6. CDR1 MDHEN and CDR2 SYDVKM come from the germline V gene. The CDR3 DNA reads TGTGCCAGCTTACCGGGACAGGGGTACACTGAAGCTTTCTTT. This sequence encodes CASLPGQGYTEAFF.

The chain employs TRBV7-9 and TRBJ2-7, with 8 bases lining up with TRBD1. The length of the CDR3 is 15 residues. V lost 0 bases, J lost 6 bases, and 7 bases stayed unmatched. The V gene's germline CDR1 is SEHNR and CDR2 FQNEAQ (reference sequence). The CDR3 is CASSLALGQGSEQYF. As DNA, the CDR3 is TGTGCCAGCAGCTTAGCCCTTGGACAGGGCTCCGAGCAGTACTTC. Full variable domain (outside the CDR3, taken from reference TRBV7-9 and TRBJ2-7): DTGVSQNPRHKITKRGQNVTFRCDPISEHNRLYWYRQTLGQGPEFLTYFQNEAQLEKSRLLSDRFSAERPKGSFSTLEIQRTEQGDSAMYLCASSLALGQGSEQYFGPGTRLTVT.

The J gene is TRBJ1-4, the V gene TRBV7-9, with D tentatively TRBD1 (6 bases). The length of the CDR3 is 14 residues. Germline CDR1 is SEHNR and CDR2 is FQNEAQ (reference sequence). Trimming pared 5 bases from V and 5 bases from J, leaving 12 bases between. CDR3 amino acids: CASSNDRSNEKLFF. In nucleotides, the CDR3 is TGTGCCAGCAGCAACGACAGGAGCAATGAAAAACTGTTTTTT.

The V and J genes are TRBV30 and TRBJ2-7, with D perhaps TRBD1 (6 bases). Germline CDR1 GTSNPN, CDR2 SVGIG (reference sequence). There are 14 residues in the CDR3. The germline V and J ends were trimmed by 0 bases and 4 bases, with 13 bases remaining between them. CDR3 region: CAWSVYRDGYEQYF. CDR3 coding DNA: TGTGCCTGGAGTGTGTACAGGGATGGATACGAGCAGTACTTC.

V is TRBV10-3 and J is TRBJ2-5; D is possibly TRBD2 (5 bases). The CDR3 covers 14 residues. Germline loops: CDR1 ENHRY, CDR2 SYGVKD. Trimming removed 6 bases from V and 2 bases from J, with 13 bases in between. Here the CDR3 reads CAIRTRLEQETQYF. DNA of the CDR3: TGTGCCATCAGAACTAGACTCGAACAAGAGACCCAGTACTTC.

CDR3 loop: CASSPQSQSTDTQYF. The CDR3, as DNA: TGTGCCAGCTCACCACAGTCCCAAAGCACAGATACGCAGTATTTT. V is TRBV18 and J is TRBJ2-3, with D unresolved. The CDR3 length is 15 residues. Germline CDR1 reads KGHSH; CDR2 reads LQKENI. Trimming stripped 1 base from V and 0 bases from J, with 8 bases between.

The rearrangement uses TRBV5-1 and TRBJ2-1; tentatively, D is TRBD2 (5 bases). This CDR3 has 17 residues. CDR1 is SGHRS, CDR2 YFSETQ, per germline. V shed 1 base and J shed 7 bases, with 21 bases lying between them. The CDR3 coding sequence is TGCGCCAGCAGCTTGCAGGAGGCTTTATATTCGGCAAATGAGCAGTTCTTC. Its protein product is CASSLQEALYSANEQFF.

The V call is TRBV9, the J call TRBJ1-3, with a possible D match to TRBD1 (5 bases). Trimming removed 2 bases at V and 0 bases at J, with 12 bases between. From germline, CDR1 is SGDLS and CDR2 YYNGEE. The CDR3 has 16 residues. The CDR3 reads CASSVPGTLSGNTIYF. CDR3 nucleotides: TGTGCCAGCAGCGTTCCCGGGACCCTCTCTGGAAACACCATATATTTT.